The sequence of this T cell receptor beta chain was determined in a study of CD8 T cells in Susac syndrome. Germline CDR1 LGHNA, CDR2 YSLEER. The CDR3 sequence is 15 residues long. Trimming removed 0 bases from V and 8 bases from J; junction bases left unmatched: 8. Reverse transcription used roughly 0.5 to 1 ug RNA and random hexamers. TCRdb reprocessed the immunoSEQ multiplex PCR reads with MiXCR, giving one entry per CDR3 protein. The data contain some 190,000 distinct CDR3 sequences, just under 95% of them seen just once; the ten biggest clones take up about 0.1%. V and J are TRBV4-3 and TRBJ1-2; 8 bases match TRBD1. The sample taken for sequencing was CD4+ T cells from PBMCs. The clonotype was recovered from a human donor in good health. The CDR3 DNA is TGCGCCAGCAGCCAAGAATCAGGGGGCGTCGGAGGCTACACCTTC. It specifies CASSQESGGVGGYTF.